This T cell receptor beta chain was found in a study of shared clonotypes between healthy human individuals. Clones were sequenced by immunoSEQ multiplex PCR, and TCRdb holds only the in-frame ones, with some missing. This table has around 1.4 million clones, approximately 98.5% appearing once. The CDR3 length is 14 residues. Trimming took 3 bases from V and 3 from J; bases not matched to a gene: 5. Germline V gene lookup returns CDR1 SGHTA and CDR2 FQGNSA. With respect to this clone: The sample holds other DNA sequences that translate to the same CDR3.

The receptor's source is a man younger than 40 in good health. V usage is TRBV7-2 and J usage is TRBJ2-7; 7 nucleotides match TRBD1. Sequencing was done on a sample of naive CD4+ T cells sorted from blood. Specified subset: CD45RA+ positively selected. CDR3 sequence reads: CASSLTGFGYEQYF. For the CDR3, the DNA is TGTGCCAGCAGCTTGACAGGGTTCGGCTACGAGCAGTACTTC.